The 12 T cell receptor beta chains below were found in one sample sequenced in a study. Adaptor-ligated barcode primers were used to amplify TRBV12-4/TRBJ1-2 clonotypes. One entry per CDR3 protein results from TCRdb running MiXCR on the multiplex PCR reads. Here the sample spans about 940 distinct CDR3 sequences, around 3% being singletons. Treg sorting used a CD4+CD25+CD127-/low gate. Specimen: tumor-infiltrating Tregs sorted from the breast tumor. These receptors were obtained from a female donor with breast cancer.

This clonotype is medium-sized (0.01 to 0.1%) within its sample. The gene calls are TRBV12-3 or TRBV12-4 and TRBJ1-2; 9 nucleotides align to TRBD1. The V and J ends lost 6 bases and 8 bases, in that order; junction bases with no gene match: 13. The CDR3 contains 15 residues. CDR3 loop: CASSYGQGNLGGYTF. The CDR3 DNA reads TGTGCCAGCAGCTATGGACAGGGGAATTTGGGAGGCTACACCTTC.

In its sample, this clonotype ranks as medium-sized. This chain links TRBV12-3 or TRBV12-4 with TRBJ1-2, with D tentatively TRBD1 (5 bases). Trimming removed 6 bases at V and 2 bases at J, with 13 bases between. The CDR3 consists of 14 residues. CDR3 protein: CASRRDGHNYGYTF. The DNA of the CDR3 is TGTGCCAGCAGGCGTGACGGACACAACTATGGCTACACCTTC.

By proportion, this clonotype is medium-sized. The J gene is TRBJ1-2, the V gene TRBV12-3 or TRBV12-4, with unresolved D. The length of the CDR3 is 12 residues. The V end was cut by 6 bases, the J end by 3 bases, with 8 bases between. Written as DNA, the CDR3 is TGTGCCAGCAGCCGACAAGACTATGGCTACACCTTC. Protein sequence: CASSRQDYGYTF.

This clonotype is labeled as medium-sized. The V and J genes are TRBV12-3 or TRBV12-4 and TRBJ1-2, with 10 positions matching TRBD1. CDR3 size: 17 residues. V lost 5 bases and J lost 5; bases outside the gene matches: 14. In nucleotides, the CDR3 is TGTGCCAGCAGTCCAACTATACTCCGGGACAGGGGATATGGCTACACCTTC. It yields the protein CASSPTILRDRGYGYTF.

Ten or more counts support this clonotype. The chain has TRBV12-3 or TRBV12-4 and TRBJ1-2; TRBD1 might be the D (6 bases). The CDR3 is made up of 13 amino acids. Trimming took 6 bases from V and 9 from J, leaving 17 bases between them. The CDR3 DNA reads TGTGCCAGCAGAGAATACGCACAGGGAAGCTACACCTTC. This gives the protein CASREYAQGSYTF.

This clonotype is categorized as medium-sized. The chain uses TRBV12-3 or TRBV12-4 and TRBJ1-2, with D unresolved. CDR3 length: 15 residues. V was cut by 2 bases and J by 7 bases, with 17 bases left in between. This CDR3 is CASSLRRGVASGYTF. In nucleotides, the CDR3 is TGTGCCAGCAGTTTAAGGCGTGGAGTCGCCAGTGGCTACACCTTC.

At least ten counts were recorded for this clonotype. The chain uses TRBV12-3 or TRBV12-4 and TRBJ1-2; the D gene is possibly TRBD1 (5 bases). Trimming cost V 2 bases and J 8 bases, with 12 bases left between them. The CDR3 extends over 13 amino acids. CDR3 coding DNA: TGTGCCAGCAGTTTACTCCGGGGCCACGGCTACACCTTC. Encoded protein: CASSLLRGHGYTF.

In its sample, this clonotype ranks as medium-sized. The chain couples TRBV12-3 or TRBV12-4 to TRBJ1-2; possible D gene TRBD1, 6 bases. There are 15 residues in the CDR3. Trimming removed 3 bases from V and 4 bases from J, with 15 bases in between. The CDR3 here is CASSLSDRPVYGYTF. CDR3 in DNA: TGTGCCAGCAGTTTGTCCGACAGGCCAGTCTATGGCTACACCTTC.

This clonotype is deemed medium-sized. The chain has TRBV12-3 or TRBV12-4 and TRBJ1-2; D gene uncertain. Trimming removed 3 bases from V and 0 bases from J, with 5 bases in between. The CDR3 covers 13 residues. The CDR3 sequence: CASSFAPNYGYTF. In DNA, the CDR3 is TGTGCCAGCAGTTTTGCTCCTAACTATGGCTACACCTTC.

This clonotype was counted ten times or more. CDR3 sequence: CASSPGQAHHYGYTF. DNA for the CDR3: TGTGCCAGCAGTCCCGGACAGGCCCACCACTATGGCTACACCTTC. The chain is built from TRBV12-3 or TRBV12-4 and TRBJ1-2, with 7 positions matching TRBD1. This CDR3 has 15 residues. The junction had 9 bases not matched to a gene; V was cut back by 5 bases and J by 3 bases.

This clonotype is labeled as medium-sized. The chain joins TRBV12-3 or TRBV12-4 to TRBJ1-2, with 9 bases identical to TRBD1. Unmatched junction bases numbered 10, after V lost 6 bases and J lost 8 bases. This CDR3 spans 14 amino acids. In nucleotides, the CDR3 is TGTGCCAGCAGGTATACCGGGACAGGGAAAGGCTACACCTTC. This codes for CASRYTGTGKGYTF.

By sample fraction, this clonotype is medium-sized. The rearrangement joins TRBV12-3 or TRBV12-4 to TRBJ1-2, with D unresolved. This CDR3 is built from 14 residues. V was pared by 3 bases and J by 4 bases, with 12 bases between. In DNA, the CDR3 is TGTGCCAGCAGTTTCCGGAGGCCTGGCTATGGCTACACCTTC. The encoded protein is CASSFRRPGYGYTF.